Listed here is a single TCR beta chain. These data originate in a study of blood T cell repertoires in COVID-19. Study overall: PBMCs, B-cell-depleted T cells, or T cells provided the cDNA or gDNA that made up the material.

Seattle researchers signed up patients amid active infection and tracked them longitudinally. The authors' processing: Reference gene primer amplification in the assay estimated nucleated cell counts. Clones were sequenced by immunoSEQ multiplex PCR, and TCRdb holds only the in-frame ones, with some missing. V and J calls and clone size come straight from that table; D and trimming were deduced from the DNA. This table holds 150,000 to 200,000 clones, around nine tenths found once. The clonotype was recovered from a woman in her 70s with COVID-19, enrolled during active disease. What was sequenced was peripheral blood.

CDR3 residues: CASSLGYGGSSTDTQYF. The DNA for the CDR3 is TGTGCCAGCAGCTTAGGATATGGCGGGAGCAGCACAGATACGCAGTATTTT. V is TRBV7-3 and J is TRBJ2-3; 7 positions agree with TRBD2. CDR1 is SGHTA, CDR2 FQGTGA, per germline. The V gene end was trimmed by 2 bases and the J gene end by 0 bases; junction bases not matched to a gene: 8. CDR3 length equals 17 residues.